The 9 T cell receptor beta chains below come from one sample, sequenced in a study of prognosis after radiotherapy for stage I lung cancer (TCRdb year 2021). The sequencer was an Illumina HiSeq 3000. Two rounds of multiplex PCR were used to amplify the TCR beta CDR3 region from genomic DNA. The first PCR round used primers specific to each TRBV and TRBJ gene, with sequences filed in Chinese patent CN105087789A. TCRdb itself trimmed the public reads at Q25 with fastp, ran MiXCR and retained productive beta chains. Each record represents a unique CDR3 protein, reported with the most common genes and DNA among its rows. The sample contains more than 15,000 distinct CDR3 sequences, more than 35% of them found a single time. The ten top clones hold around 43% of the sample. The starting material was PBMCs, obtained before or after stereotactic body radiation therapy (not recorded which). The receptors come from a donor older than 45 with non-small cell lung cancer.

The chain employs TRBV9 and TRBJ1-6; unclear D gene. This CDR3 spans 12 amino acids. Trimming pared 4 bases from V and 6 bases from J, leaving 5 bases between. Germline lookup yields CDR1 SGDLS and CDR2 YYNGEE. CDR3 DNA sequence: TGTGCCAGCAGCCCCAGTAATTCACCCCTCCACTTT. Its translation is CASSPSNSPLHF.

This clonotype was picked up many times. The chain has TRBV11-2 and TRBJ1-1; 9 bases are shared with TRBD1. Germline V CDR1 and CDR2: SGHAT, FQNNGV. The CDR3 has 14 amino acids. Unmatched junction bases numbered 9, after V lost 7 bases and J lost 6 bases. In DNA form, the CDR3 reads TGTGCCAGCACCCAAACAGGGGGCGCGTCTGAAGCTTTCTTT. Residues: CASTQTGGASEAFF.

This clonotype counts as medium-sized. This chain links TRBV12-3 or TRBV12-4 with TRBJ2-3; 9 bases are a match to TRBD2. Trimming took 4 bases from V and 6 from J; bases not matched to a gene: 14. The CDR3 contains 17 residues. CDR3 bases: TGTGCCAGCAGTTATCCGAGGGTAGCGGGAGTATTCGATACGCAGTATTTT. This sequence encodes CASSYPRVAGVFDTQYF.

This clonotype appeared a single time. A read error is likely here: a far larger clone is one base away. The chain is built from TRBV7-2 and TRBJ2-7, with D unresolved. This CDR3 comprises 13 residues. Germline CDR1 and CDR2: SGHTA and FQGNSA. CDR3 loop: CASSLGLSYEKYF. The CDR3 bases are TGTGCCAGCAGCTTAGGGCTATCCTACGAGAAGTACTTC.

This clonotype has ten or more counts. The CDR3 DNA reads as TGTGCCAGCAGTTTAGCACAACGGGATACGCAGTATTTT. Translated, it gives CASSLAQRDTQYF. The genes are TRBV12-3 or TRBV12-4 and TRBJ2-3; D is ambiguous. The CDR3 extends over 13 amino acids. The V and J ends lost 0 bases and 6 bases respectively, with 7 bases between them.

A note on this clonotype: A far more abundant clone sits one base away, making this likely a read error. The chain recombines TRBV20-1 with TRBJ2-5; 7 nucleotides align to TRBD2. The J call may be mistaken, given a closer DNA end match to TRBJ2-1. The germline V gene encodes CDR1 DFQATT and CDR2 SNEGSKA (reference sequence). The CDR3 contains 15 residues. DNA of the CDR3: TGCAGTGCTAGGGGACTATCGGGAGGAAACAATGAGCAGTTCTTC. Its translation: CSARGLSGGNNEQFF.

There are many counts of this clonotype. The chain joins TRBV25-1 to TRBJ2-2, with D possibly TRBD1 on 5 matching bases. Germline CDR1 MGHDK, CDR2 SYGVNS. The CDR3 runs to 13 residues. The V gene lost 6 bases and the J gene lost 1 base, with 6 bases spanning the gap. This CDR3 is CASSQGNTGELFF. The DNA for the CDR3 is TGTGCCAGCAGCCAGGGGAACACCGGGGAGCTGTTTTTT.

This clonotype was observed many times. V is TRBV7-9 and J is TRBJ1-1, with D possibly TRBD1 on 5 matching bases. Germline loops: CDR1 SEHNR, CDR2 FQNEAQ (reference sequence). The CDR3 covers 15 residues. V lost 1 base to trimming and J lost 8 bases, with 17 bases between them. The CDR3, as DNA: TGTGCCAGCAGCTTAGGCCCAGGGCCCGCTCGGGAAGCTTTCTTT. It codes for CASSLGPGPAREAFF.

Only one count was recorded for this clonotype. The rearrangement uses TRBV2 and TRBJ2-3; TRBD2 might be the D (5 bases). The V gene lost 2 bases and the J gene lost 2 bases, with 8 bases spanning the gap. This CDR3 is 14 amino acids long. Per germline, CDR1 SNHLY and CDR2 FYNNEI. CDR3 sequence: CASSESGSTDTQYF. CDR3 bases: TGTGCCAGCAGTGAAAGCGGTTCCACAGATACGCAGTATTTT.